This T cell receptor beta chain is drawn from a study of blood T cell repertoires in COVID-19 (dated by TCRdb to the early 2020s). Turning to the overall study: Samples covering the acute and convalescent phases of COVID-19 were provided by collaborators in the United States, Italy and Spain. Deeply sampled blood TCRbeta repertoires from subjects exposed to, actively infected with, or recovered from COVID-19 were included in the dataset. The material from the prospective study consisted of cDNA or gDNA derived from T cells, B-cell-depleted T cells, or PBMCs. Sample metadata almost always included a de-identified subject ID, COVID-19 status, age in years and sex. HLA class I and class II types, where available, came from metadata supplied by the sample provider rather than from assay-based typing. The samples were drawn from the first 160 participants of the ongoing ImmuneRACE study and from more than 1,000 subjects provided by 6 global collaborators. The repertoires were released in a freely available public database intended as a resource for research on the immune response to SARS-CoV-2. Findings and caveats that apply to the study as a whole: The quantity of clinical and demographic metadata differed by source and by participant and was supplied without curation.

Spanning cysteine to phenylalanine, the CDR3 consists of 15 amino acids. The read is trimmed to its CDR3 DNA, 45 bases read in frame from base 1. The germline V gene (reference sequence) provides CDR1 LNHDA and CDR2 SQIVND. The germline V end is reduced by 5 bases and the J end by 4 bases; junction bases left unmatched: 7. TCRbeta CDR3 regions were amplified from genomic DNA using the immunoSEQ Assay, a bias-controlled multiplex PCR. As for the original processing: Within the assay, amplification of reference gene primers was used to estimate how many nucleated cells each sample contained. Sequence reads were collapsed and filtered to measure the absolute abundance of every unique TCRbeta CDR3 rearrangement. For each sample, productive Simpson clonality was calculated as the square root of Simpson's diversity index across productive rearrangements. Not all clones reach the TCRdb copy of this immuneACCESS table, which keeps in-frame sequences only. Checked studies attribute under half of the gap to unresolved V genes and leave the rest unexplained. That table supplies the V and J calls and clone size; D and trimming were determined from the DNA. The table for this sample lists 70,000 to 95,000 clones; 75% to 90% of them were counted only once. 10% to 15% of the sample goes to the ten largest clones.

This clone was counted a single time. No cognate antigen has been identified for it. No much larger clone exists at a distance of one base, and base qualities are not known. Collaborating institutions collected whole blood in K2EDTA tubes following their own protocols. For TCRbeta analysis, collaborators shipped samples in one of three forms: frozen whole blood, isolated PBMCs, or DNA extracted from either of those sample types. The sequence links TRBV19 to TRBJ2-7; 11 bases in the junction line up with TRBD2. Sequencing was done on a sample of peripheral blood. The TCR was taken from a human donor in a cohort sampled during active COVID-19. The DNA sequence reads TGTGCCAGTAGTCCTCGACTAGCGGGGAAATACGAGCAGTACTTC. It translates to CASSPRLAGKYEQYF.